The clone carrying this TCR beta chain was observed many times. The CDR3 is 16 amino acids. V lost 0 bases, J lost 4 bases, and 14 bases lay in between. Germline lookup yields CDR1 SGHRS and CDR2 YFSETQ. Each CDR3 protein is one row after TCRdb ran MiXCR on the 5' RACE reads. The repertoire holds 27,000 or so distinct CDR3 sequences, with around 21% as singletons. The record originates from a study of neurological immune-mediated disorders. This sequence originates from a woman in her sixties in good health. The chain links TRBV5-1 to TRBJ2-1; D might be TRBD2 (6 bases). Material: PBMCs. The CDR3 here is CASSLDPGLGYNEQFF. The DNA for the CDR3 is TGCGCCAGCAGCTTGGACCCGGGACTGGGATACAATGAGCAGTTCTTC.